This is a list of T cell receptor beta chains from one sample in a study of cytomegalovirus exposure and HLA in healthy donors. Profiling relied on immunoSEQ multiplex PCR, and the TCRdb table lists in-frame clones only, not all of them. The sample records about 160,000 clones, 75% to 90% being singletons. The sequencing input was PBMCs. The receptors derive from a woman between 18 and 29 years old in good health and CMV-seronegative. The CDR3 runs from the conserved cysteine through the conserved F or W. D genes are given only for firm matches. Clone size is given for some rows only: seen once, a few or many times, or a class if the clone is expanded.

v_gene	abundance	j_gene	d_gene	CDR3nt	CDR3aa
TRBV7-8	.	TRBJ2-1	.	TGTGCCAGCAGCTCCCTCGGGGTGATTGTGGATTACAATGAGCAGTTCTTC	CASSSLGVIVDYNEQFF
TRBV5-4	once	TRBJ2-5	.	TGTGCCAGCAGCTCCCGTGACAGAGGCCTGGGGGAGACCCAGTACTTC	CASSSRDRGLGETQYF
TRBV4-1	few	TRBJ1-5	.	TGCGCCAGCAGCCAGGGAGATTTAGCTGGAGGGCCCCAGCATTTT	CASSQGDLAGGPQHF
TRBV11-3	.	TRBJ2-7	TRBD1	TGTGCCAGCAGCCTGGGGGACAGCTCCTACGAGCAGTACTTC	CASSLGDSSYEQYF
TRBV7-8	.	TRBJ1-2	.	TGTGCCAGCAGCTTACAGCGGACGGCTGGCTACACCTTC	CASSLQRTAGYTF
TRBV7-2	.	TRBJ1-4	.	TGTGCCAGCAGCTTACTAGGGGGGGCGGTGGGTGAAAAACTGTTTTTT	CASSLLGGAVGEKLFF
TRBV5-1	.	TRBJ1-2	.	TGCGCCAGCAGCTTAAGTGGGGGACAACCAAACTATGGCTACACCTTC	CASSLSGGQPNYGYTF
TRBV7-3	.	TRBJ2-1	TRBD1	TGTGCCAGCGCAACAGGGGATTCCTACAATGAGCAGTTCTTC	CASATGDSYNEQFF
TRBV5-4	.	TRBJ1-5	TRBD1	TGTGCCAGCAGCGGGGACAGGGAGGATCAGCCCCAGCATTTT	CASSGDREDQPQHF
TRBV5-6	.	TRBJ1-3	.	TGTGCCAGCAGCTTGGACGCAGGTTCCTCTGGAAACACCATATATTTT	CASSLDAGSSGNTIYF
TRBV5-1	.	TRBJ2-7	TRBD1	TGCGCCAGCAGCTACGAGGACAGGACCTACGAGCAGTACTTC	CASSYEDRTYEQYF
TRBV7-2	.	TRBJ2-5	TRBD1	TGTGCCAGCAGCTCCTGGGACAGGGACCAAGAGACCCAGTACTTC	CASSSWDRDQETQYF
TRBV9	.	TRBJ2-2	TRBD1	TGTGCCAGCAGGGGACAGGGGGCGAACACCGGGGAGCTGTTTTTT	CASRGQGANTGELFF
TRBV19	.	TRBJ1-2	.	TGTGCCAGTAGTAGGTATATGGTCCAGGTGTCTAAGGACTATGGCTACACCTTC	CASSRYMVQVSKDYGYTF
TRBV5-1	.	TRBJ2-2	TRBD1	TGCGCCAGCAGCTCGAGGACAGGGAACACCGGGGAGCTGTTTTTT	CASSSRTGNTGELFF
TRBV5-6	.	TRBJ2-7	.	TGTGCCAGCAGCTTGGGGCGGGTATACGAGCAGTACTTC	CASSLGRVYEQYF
TRBV7-6	.	TRBJ2-6	.	TGTGCCAGCAGCTCCGGGAGGGCCAACGTCCTGACTTTC	CASSSGRANVLTF
TRBV2	.	TRBJ2-7	TRBD1	TGTGCCAGCAGCTGGACAGGGGTCTACGAGCAGTACTTC	CASSWTGVYEQYF
TRBV7-2	.	TRBJ1-2	.	TGTGCCAGCAGCTTAGGGCGTGGGGGAGGTGGCTACACCTTC	CASSLGRGGGGYTF
TRBV15	.	TRBJ2-7	TRBD2	TGTGCCACCAGCAGAGATAGGACTAGCGGGGTAGGTTCCGAGCAGTACTTC	CATSRDRTSGVGSEQYF
TRBV2	.	TRBJ1-2	TRBD1	TGTGCCAGCAGTGAGGACAGGTCTAACTATGGCTACACCTTC	CASSEDRSNYGYTF
TRBV5-8	once	TRBJ2-7	.	TGTGCCAGCAGCTTTATAAGTACCACCGGGTACGAGCAGTACTTC	CASSFISTTGYEQYF
TRBV20-1	.	TRBJ1-2	.	TGCAGTGCGTTGGGGGGGGTCGGCTACACCTTC	CSALGGVGYTF
TRBV9	.	TRBJ2-7	.	TGTGCCAGCAGCGTAGGAACAGGGCCCTACGAGCAGTACTTC	CASSVGTGPYEQYF
TRBV2	.	TRBJ1-1	.	TGTGCCAGGGGGACATCGAACACTGAAGCTTTCTTT	CARGTSNTEAFF
TRBV5-1	.	TRBJ1-1	TRBD1	TGCGCCAGCAGCTTAGGGGTGGGGACAGGGAGGAACACTGAAGCTTTCTTT	CASSLGVGTGRNTEAFF
TRBV7-3	few	TRBJ1-1	TRBD1	TGTGCCAGCAGCCCTGACTCGGGACAGGGAAACACTGAAGCTTTCTTT	CASSPDSGQGNTEAFF
TRBV4-1	once	TRBJ2-1	TRBD2	TGCGCCAGCAGCCACCCGGGACTAGCGGCCGGGGGCTCCTACAATGAGCAGTTCTTC	CASSHPGLAAGGSYNEQFF
TRBV4-3	once	TRBJ2-6	TRBD1	TGCGCCAGCAGCCAAGTCGGACAGGGCTACTCTGGGGCCAACGTCCTGACTTTC	CASSQVGQGYSGANVLTF
TRBV6-6	.	TRBJ2-7	.	TGTGCCAGCAGCCCAAGCGGTAGCTCCTACGAGCAGTACTTC	CASSPSGSSYEQYF
TRBV9	.	TRBJ1-2	.	TGTGCCAGCAGCGTAGATCAGACAGTCTACTATGGCTACACCTTC	CASSVDQTVYYGYTF
TRBV27	.	TRBJ1-1	TRBD1	TGTGCCAGCCGCGACAGGGACCGGGTGAACACTGAAGCTTTCTTT	CASRDRDRVNTEAFF
TRBV29-1	.	TRBJ2-2	.	TGCAGCGGATTACAGGGTCAAGGGGAGCTGTTTTTT	CSGLQGQGELFF
TRBV11-2	.	TRBJ2-2	.	TGTGCCAGCAGCTTAATTCCAGGCGGGACCGGGGAGCTGTTTTTT	CASSLIPGGTGELFF
TRBV29-1	once	TRBJ1-5	TRBD1	TGCAGCGCCTCAGAGGGGGCCTATCAGCCCCAGCATTTT	CSASEGAYQPQHF
TRBV27	.	TRBJ1-6	TRBD1	TGTGCCAGCAGTCCCTGGACAGGGCATTCACCCCTCCACTTT	CASSPWTGHSPLHF
TRBV4-1	.	TRBJ1-3	.	TGCGCCAGCAGCCAACCCGTTCGGGACTCTGGAAACACCATATATTTT	CASSQPVRDSGNTIYF